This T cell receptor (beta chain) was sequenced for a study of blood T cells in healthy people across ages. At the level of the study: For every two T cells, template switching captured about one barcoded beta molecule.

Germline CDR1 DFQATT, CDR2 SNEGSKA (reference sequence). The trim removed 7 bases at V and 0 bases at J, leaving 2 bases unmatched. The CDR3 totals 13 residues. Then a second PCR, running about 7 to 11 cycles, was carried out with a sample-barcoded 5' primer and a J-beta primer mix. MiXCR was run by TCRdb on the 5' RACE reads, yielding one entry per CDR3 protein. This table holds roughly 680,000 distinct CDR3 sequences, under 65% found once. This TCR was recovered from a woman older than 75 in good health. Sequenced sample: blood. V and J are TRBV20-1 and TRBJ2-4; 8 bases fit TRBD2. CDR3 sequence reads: CSELAAAKNIQYF. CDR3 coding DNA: TGCAGTGAACTAGCGGCAGCCAAAAACATTCAGTACTTC.